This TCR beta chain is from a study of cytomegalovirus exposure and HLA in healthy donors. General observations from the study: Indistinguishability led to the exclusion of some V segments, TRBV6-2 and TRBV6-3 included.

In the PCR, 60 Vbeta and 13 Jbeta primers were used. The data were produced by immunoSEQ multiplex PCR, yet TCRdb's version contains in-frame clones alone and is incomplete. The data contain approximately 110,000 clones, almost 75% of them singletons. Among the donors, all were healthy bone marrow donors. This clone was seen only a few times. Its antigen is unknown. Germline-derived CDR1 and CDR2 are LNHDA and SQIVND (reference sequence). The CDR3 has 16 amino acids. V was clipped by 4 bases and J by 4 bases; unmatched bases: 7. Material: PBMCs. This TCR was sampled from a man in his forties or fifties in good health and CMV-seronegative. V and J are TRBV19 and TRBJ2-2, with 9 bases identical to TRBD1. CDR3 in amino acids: CASSRRTGEGTGELFF. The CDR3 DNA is TGTGCCAGTAGTAGAAGGACAGGGGAAGGCACCGGGGAGCTGTTTTTT.